These T cell receptor beta chains were read from a single sample in a study of immune evolution from preneoplasia to lung adenocarcinoma. Libraries were prepared by immunoSEQ multiplex PCR; TCRdb keeps only in-frame clonotypes and omits some of them. The data show over 11,000 clones, around 80% seen once. Sequenced: FFPE minimally invasive lung adenocarcinoma tissue. The source of these receptors is a person in their 70s with lung adenocarcinoma. Both conserved end residues are part of each CDR3.

TRBJ2-6	TRBV7-3	15	CASRSTGSGANVLTF
TRBJ2-7	TRBV7-9	14	CASSLTPGGYEQYF
TRBJ2-1	TRBV27	13	CASSTNRVGEQFF
TRBJ1-5	TRBV6-1	15	CASNQLGSLDQPQHF
TRBJ2-1	TRBV28	14	CASRRQGEPREQFF
TRBJ1-5	TRBV11-3	18	CASTPHGEVRFDNQPQHF
TRBJ2-7	TRBV28	15	CASSPIYTTRYEQYF
TRBJ2-7	TRBV28	14	CASSFPDSSYEQYF
TRBJ2-7	TRBV28	14	CASRGGRARDEQYF
TRBJ2-7	TRBV28	14	CVSSLGTSGREQYF
TRBJ1-3	TRBV30	15	CAWSPGLLEGNTIYF
TRBJ2-2	TRBV11-2	17	CASSRILSGAGTGELFF
TRBJ1-2	TRBV5-6	12	CASSPGPYGYTF
TRBJ2-1	TRBV7-9	18	CASRPGTGSPGSYNEQFF
TRBJ1-1	TRBV19	17	CASSIGGGGRGVTEAFF
TRBJ2-7	TRBV7-9	13	CASSDRGPYEQYF
TRBJ2-7	TRBV15	13	CATSASGRDEQYF
TRBJ2-2	TRBV4-1	16	CASSRIAGSNTGELFF
TRBJ2-3	TRBV7-6	16	CASSLSRGGATDTQYF
TRBJ2-1	TRBV30	14	CAWTEQSSYNEQFF
TRBJ2-7	TRBV2	16	CASSDQGAGVTYEQYF
TRBJ1-2	TRBV21-1	11	CATRGKCGYTF
TRBJ2-7	TRBV27	15	CASRVKQGEGYEQYF
TRBJ2-5	TRBV10-1	14	CASSESGGPETQYF
TRBJ1-5	TRBV19	16	CASSIEGTGFRQPQHF
TRBJ2-1	TRBV7-9	15	CASSSTGVPSNEQFF
TRBJ2-7	TRBV2	14	CASSQQGPSYEQYF
TRBJ2-1	TRBV2	14	CASSRGGTYNEQFF
TRBJ2-3	TRBV11-2	16	CASSLSEREFGDTQYF
TRBJ1-3	TRBV6-5	14	CASRTGGSGNTIYF
TRBJ1-1	TRBV30	14	CAWSVGTVNTEAFF
TRBJ2-3	TRBV14	12	CASSPTTDNLYF
TRBJ1-5	TRBV15	17	CATSRDGQGRSNQPQHF
TRBJ2-3	TRBV2	14	CASSETRLLDTQYF
TRBJ1-6	TRBV7-8	12	CASSLRNSPLHF
TRBJ2-3	TRBV7-8	13	CASSLDLADTQYF
TRBJ1-1	TRBV5-1	15	CASSSTRALNTEAFF
TRBJ2-4	TRBV7-9	13	CASSPVAKNIQYF
TRBJ1-4	TRBV9	16	CASSPHGGGPNEKLFF
TRBJ2-3	TRBV30	14	CAWSGVAVTDTQYF
TRBJ1-1	TRBV28	15	CASSPTRETLLKAFF
TRBJ2-3	TRBV6-1	15	CASTHGGANTDTQYF
TRBJ2-1	TRBV29-1	13	CSVVPRPGSEQFF
TRBJ2-7	TRBV7-3	17	CASSSRPPGQGAYEQYF
TRBJ2-4	TRBV28	15	CASSLRLAGGDIQYF
TRBJ2-3	TRBV6-5	15	CASRRQGRSTDTQYF
TRBJ2-3	TRBV7-8	14	CASSSSSVTDTQYF
TRBJ2-1	TRBV28	14	CASSLPQGHNEQFF
TRBJ1-2	TRBV2	14	CASSEQGYNYGYTF
TRBJ2-5	TRBV7-6	12	CASSWGQETQYF
TRBJ2-7	TRBV5-1	13	CASSLSGYYEQYF
TRBJ1-2	TRBV6-6	13	CASPQAGEYGYTF
TRBJ2-1	TRBV27	14	CASSLRTAYNEQFF
TRBJ2-7	TRBV28	15	CASSNYRDSSYEQYF
TRBJ2-7	TRBV6-1	15	CASSTTGTYPYEQYF
TRBJ2-1	TRBV7-8	15	CASSLLQGSYNEQFF
TRBJ2-7	TRBV28	15	CASSLRGGDSYEQYF
TRBJ1-2	TRBV5-6	14	CASSLVGGLDGYTF
TRBJ1-1	TRBV2	13	CASSGTGPEGAFF
TRBJ2-5	TRBV28	15	CASSFQGALRETQYF